These 25 T cell receptor beta chains originate from one sample sequenced in a study of T-cell reconstitution after alpha-beta-depleted transplantation in children. For TCRbeta, the library was prepared with unique molecular identifiers. TCRdb analysed the PCR reads with MiXCR anew, one entry per CDR3 protein. The repertoire has 97,000 or so distinct CDR3 sequences, approximately 6% of them found once; the top ten carry about 6.1%. The starting material was PBMCs, mostly from graft donor cells, obtained 60 days after TCRalphabeta/CD19-depleted stem cell transplant. These TCRs come from a female patient aged 2-9 years who had a stem cell transplant for Fanconi anemia, so the T cells may come from the graft donor.

In its sample, this clonotype was seen many times. The chain uses TRBV28 and TRBJ2-5; tentatively, D is TRBD1 (5 bases). Germline V gene lookup returns CDR1 MDHEN and CDR2 SYDVKM. The CDR3 runs to 15 residues. V was shortened by 1 base and J by 10 bases, with 19 bases between the two germline ends. CDR3 sequence: CASSLLGRVNTGQYF. CDR3 in DNA: TGTGCCAGCAGTTTATTGGGCAGGGTGAATACGGGCCAGTACTTC.

This clonotype was seen a handful of times. CDR3 nucleotide sequence: TGTGCCAGCAGTCCGCAGCTCGGGACGGGCCATAATTCACCCCTCCACTTT. Amino acids: CASSPQLGTGHNSPLHF. This chain joins TRBV12-3 or TRBV12-4 and TRBJ1-6; a possible D gene is TRBD1 (5 bases). Trimming removed 5 bases at V and 5 bases at J, with 19 bases between. The CDR3 spans 17 residues.

Worth noting for this clonotype: This clone may be a read error of a much larger clone one base away. The V call is TRBV5-1, the J call TRBJ2-3; maybe TRBD2 (7 bases). Germline loops: CDR1 SGHRS, CDR2 YFSETQ. The CDR3 contains 14 residues. V was trimmed by 7 bases and J by 8 bases, leaving 20 bases between them. The DNA for the CDR3 is TGCGCCAGCGGCTGGGACCCAGGGGAGGGTACGCAGTATTTT. It encodes CASGWDPGEGTQYF.

The chain combines TRBV7-8 with TRBJ1-5; D unclear. The length of the CDR3 is 12 residues. V lost 8 bases to trimming and J lost 4 bases, with 9 bases between them. The germline V gene encodes CDR1 SGHVS and CDR2 FQNEAQ. The CDR3: CASFVPNQPQHF. Here the CDR3 DNA reads TGTGCCAGCTTTGTACCTAATCAGCCCCAGCATTTT.

Many counts were recorded for this clonotype. The chain combines TRBV20-1 with TRBJ2-1; 7 bases are a match to TRBD2. This CDR3 is built from 17 residues. The V segment lost 1 base and the J segment 2 bases; nucleotides outside the gene matches: 11. The V gene's germline CDR1 is DFQATT and CDR2 SNEGSKA (reference sequence). The CDR3 DNA sequence: TGCAGTGCTAGAGCCGGGACTAACTCCCCCACCTACAATGAGCAGTTCTTC. This encodes CSARAGTNSPTYNEQFF.

To note about this clonotype: At one of its ends the junction is not consistent with the germline gene, which may arise from a read error. V usage is TRBV7-9 and J usage is TRBJ2-7; D is unresolved. The germline gives CDR1 SEHNR, CDR2 FQNEAQ (reference sequence). CDR3 length: 11 residues. CDR3 DNA: TGTGCCTGCAGCTTAAGCTACGAGCAGTACTTC. Translated: CACSLSYEQYF. Variable domain in full (rest from reference TRBV7-9 and TRBJ2-7): DTGVSQNPRHKITKRGQNVTFRCDPISEHNRLYWYRQTLGQGPEFLTYFQNEAQLEKSRLLSDRFSAERPKGSFSTLEIQRTEQGDSAMYLCACSLSYEQYFGPGTRLTVT.

On this clonotype: A much larger clone differs from this one at a single base, so this may be a read error. No conserved phenylalanine or tryptophan is present at the end of the CDR3, so a read error is the likely explanation. The chain recombines TRBV30 with TRBJ2-3; 9 bases line up with TRBD2. V gave up 3 bases and J gave up 2 bases; unmatched junction bases: 3. This CDR3 is built from 14 residues. In germline, CDR1 is GTSNPN, CDR2 SVGIG (reference sequence). CDR3 region: CAWSGGGDTDTQYY. DNA of the CDR3: TGTGCCTGGAGCGGCGGGGGGGACACAGATACGCAGTATTAT.

This clonotype came up many times. This chain links TRBV28 with TRBJ1-4; the match to TRBD1 covers 8 bases. The CDR3 sequence is 15 residues long. With 3 bases clipped from V and 5 bases from J, the junction kept 5 bases outside the gene matches. The V gene's germline CDR1 is MDHEN and CDR2 SYDVKM. CDR3 coding DNA: TGTGCCAGCAGTTTCCGGACAGGGTGGAATGAAAAACTGTTTTTT. This sequence encodes CASSFRTGWNEKLFF.

This clonotype has a handful of counts. This chain connects TRBV9 to TRBJ2-3; D may be TRBD2 (6 bases). The CDR3 is made up of 14 amino acids. Trimming left V 4 bases short and J 3 bases short, with 12 bases between. From germline, CDR1 is SGDLS and CDR2 YYNGEE. CDR3 nucleotides: TGTGCCAGCAGCCCGTCGGGGGTGACAGATACGCAGTATTTT. Amino acids: CASSPSGVTDTQYF.

The chain uses TRBV9 and TRBJ1-5; TRBD1 aligns across 8 bases. CDR1 is SGDLS and CDR2 is YYNGEE in the germline V gene. This CDR3 has 15 residues. Trimming at V came to 0 bases and at J to 4 bases, leaving 3 bases not matched to a gene. CDR3 DNA: TGTGCCAGCAGCGTAGGCAGGGGGCAGAATCAGCCCCAGCATTTT. Translating gives CASSVGRGQNQPQHF. Filled out from reference TRBV9 and TRBJ1-5, the complete variable domain reads DSGVTQTPKHLITATGQRVTLRCSPRSGDLSVYWYQQSLDQGLQFLIQYYNGEERAKGNILERFSAQQFPDLHSELNLSSLELGDSALYFCASSVGRGQNQPQHFGDGTRLSIL.

Ten or more counts support this clonotype. The rearrangement links TRBV14 to TRBJ2-3; D possibly matches TRBD1 or TRBD2 (5 bases each). The CDR3 has 16 residues. In germline, CDR1 is SGHDN, CDR2 FVKESK. Trimming shortened V by 2 bases and J by 2 bases, and 14 bases separated the two germline ends. The CDR3 DNA sequence: TGTGCCAGCAGCCAATACCGGGACCCCTTCACAGATACGCAGTATTTT. Translated, it gives CASSQYRDPFTDTQYF.

V is TRBV5-1 and J is TRBJ1-1; TRBD1 might be the D (5 bases). This CDR3 contains 15 residues. The V gene's germline CDR1 is SGHRS and CDR2 YFSETQ. Trimming removed 3 bases at V and 5 bases at J, with 17 bases between. The CDR3 DNA reads as TGCGCCAGCAGCTCGGCCTGGGGGGTAAGAACTGAAGCTTTCTTT. It is translated as CASSSAWGVRTEAFF.

The chain links TRBV6-1 to TRBJ2-1; 9 bases agree with TRBD2. The CDR3 is 15 amino acids. CDR1 is MNHNS and CDR2 is SASEGT in the germline V gene. The V and J ends lost 6 bases and 3 bases, in that order; junction bases with no gene match: 6. CDR3 DNA: TGTGCCAGCAGGTTTAGCGGGAGTTACTACAATGAGCAGTTCTTC. Its protein is CASRFSGSYYNEQFF.

The chain joins TRBV7-8 to TRBJ1-5; TRBD1 agrees at 7 bases. J gave up 7 bases and V 5 bases, and 8 bases lay outside the gene matches. There are 14 residues in the CDR3. Germline-derived CDR1 and CDR2 are SGHVS and FQNEAQ. The DNA of the CDR3 is TGTGCCAGCAGCCGAACAGGGGCGGCACAGCCCCAGCATTTT. Translating it yields CASSRTGAAQPQHF.

This clonotype has a count of ten or more. This chain links TRBV5-1 with TRBJ2-2, with D perhaps matching TRBD1 (7 bases). Germline assignment: CDR1 SGHRS and CDR2 YFSETQ. V lost 1 base and J 7 bases, leaving 11 bases between the germline ends. The CDR3 contains 14 residues. This chain's CDR3 is CASSLWRDSGELFF. The DNA for the CDR3 is TGCGCCAGCAGCTTGTGGCGGGACAGCGGGGAGCTGTTTTTT. Variable domain in full (rest from reference TRBV5-1 and TRBJ2-2): KAGVTQTPRYLIKTRGQQVTLSCSPISGHRSVSWYQQTPGQGLQFLFEYFSETQRNKGNFPGRFSGRQFSNSRSEMNVSTLELGDSALYLCASSLWRDSGELFFGEGSRLTVL.

The chain uses TRBV11-1 and TRBJ2-2; D is unresolved. This CDR3 is built from 15 residues. Germline V CDR1 and CDR2: SGHAT, FQDESV (reference sequence). V lost 5 bases to trimming and J lost 0 bases, with 10 bases between them. This CDR3 reads CASSLTRANTGELFF. DNA of the CDR3: TGTGCCAGCAGCCTGACAAGGGCGAACACCGGGGAGCTGTTTTTT.

Ten or more counts support this clonotype. The chain carries TRBV28 and TRBJ2-7; D perhaps matches TRBD2 (5 bases). V gave up 4 bases and J gave up 2 bases, with 9 bases separating them. The length of the CDR3 is 13 residues. Per the germline V gene, CDR1 is MDHEN and CDR2 is SYDVKM. The CDR3 spells CASSYNGAYEQYF. The CDR3 DNA reads TGTGCCAGCAGTTACAACGGGGCCTACGAGCAGTACTTC.

V usage is TRBV20-1 and J usage is TRBJ2-7, with D possibly TRBD2 on 6 matching bases. The V gene's germline CDR1 is DFQATT and CDR2 SNEGSKA (reference sequence). V lost 6 bases, J lost 1 base, and 10 bases lay in between. The CDR3 length is 12 residues. CDR3 region: CSAEGGSYEQYF. Here the CDR3 DNA reads TGCAGTGCGGAGGGCGGTTCCTACGAGCAGTACTTC.

This clonotype was seen repeatedly, ten times or more. The chain couples TRBV20-1 to TRBJ2-1; the match to TRBD2 covers 7 bases. V dropped 6 bases and J dropped 0; count of bases not matched to a gene: 8. CDR3 length: 15 residues. Germline assignment: CDR1 DFQATT and CDR2 SNEGSKA (reference sequence). CDR3 sequence (DNA): TGCAGTGCCATAGGGAGGGGAAGCTCCTACAATGAGCAGTTCTTC. Translation gives CSAIGRGSSYNEQFF.

In its sample, this clonotype was seen a few times. The chain has TRBV25-1 and TRBJ2-3; 13 positions agree with TRBD2. Germline assignment: CDR1 MGHDK and CDR2 SYGVNS. CDR3 length equals 18 residues. J was trimmed by 0 bases and V by 5 bases; bases with no gene match: 8. The CDR3 DNA sequence: TGTGCCAGCAGTCCAAGAAGGGGACTAGCGGGGAGCACAGATACGCAGTATTTT. Its protein product is CASSPRRGLAGSTDTQYF.

This clonotype was seen at least ten times. The V call is TRBV20-1, the J call TRBJ2-2, with D tentatively TRBD1 (5 bases). The CDR3 is made up of 16 amino acids. Germline loops: CDR1 DFQATT, CDR2 SNEGSKA (reference sequence). V lost 0 bases and J 4 bases, leaving 15 bases between the germline ends. The CDR3 nucleotides are TGCAGTGCTAGAGATTGGGTGACAGTAGGCACCGGGGAGCTGTTTTTT. Its protein product is CSARDWVTVGTGELFF.

This clonotype was found many times. The chain employs TRBV11-2 and TRBJ1-6; D uncertain. Trimming shortened V by 4 bases and J by 0 bases, and 13 bases separated the two germline ends. The CDR3 has 17 residues. Germline V lookup: CDR1 SGHAT, CDR2 FQNNGV. The CDR3 here is CASSSKDRSSYNSPLHF. CDR3 sequence (DNA): TGTGCCAGCAGCTCTAAGGACCGCAGCTCCTATAATTCACCCCTCCACTTT.

This clonotype was counted a few times. V and J are TRBV11-2 and TRBJ2-3; tentative D call: TRBD1 (6 bases). V lost 4 bases, J lost 2 bases, and 22 bases lay in between. Per the germline V gene, CDR1 is SGHAT and CDR2 is FQNNGV. This CDR3 is 18 amino acids long. For the CDR3, the DNA is TGTGCCAGCAGCTCTATCCTCCAAGGCCAGGGGAACACAGATACGCAGTATTTT. Protein: CASSSILQGQGNTDTQYF.

This clonotype was recorded at least ten times. This rearrangement joins TRBV9 to TRBJ1-5; tentative D call: TRBD1 (6 bases). The germline V and J ends were trimmed by 7 bases and 1 base, with 15 bases remaining between them. This CDR3 contains 15 residues. The V gene's germline CDR1 is SGDLS and CDR2 YYNGEE. The CDR3: CASSSTGNSNQPQHF. CDR3 bases: TGTGCCAGCTCCTCAACAGGGAACAGCAATCAGCCCCAGCATTTT.

In its sample, this clonotype was seen many times. V is TRBV5-1 and J is TRBJ2-2, with 8 bases that match TRBD2. V lost 2 bases to trimming and J lost 4 bases; unmatched junction nucleotides: 4. This CDR3 comprises 15 residues. Per germline, CDR1 SGHRS and CDR2 YFSETQ. The CDR3 nucleotides read TGCGCCAGCAGCTTCTGGACTAGCAGCACCGGGGAGCTGTTTTTT. Translated, it gives CASSFWTSSTGELFF.